Below, 7 T cell receptor beta chains from the same sample are listed, as sequenced in a study of T cell responses to AZD1222 COVID-19 vaccine. Method: immunoSEQ multiplex PCR; TCRdb's copy keeps in-frame clones and lacks some. This table holds some 150,000 clones, around 86% found once. The sequenced sample was peripheral blood, obtained 28 days after the second AZD1222 dose. The receptors were gathered from an adult who received the AZD1222 COVID-19 vaccine.

V and J are TRBV18 and TRBJ2-1, with TRBD2 identical over 12 bases. J was trimmed by 7 bases and V by 5 bases; bases with no gene match: 6. This CDR3 has 15 amino acids. The V gene's germline CDR1 is KGHSH and CDR2 LQKENI. The CDR3 reads CASSSSGRATNEQFF. The CDR3, as DNA: TGTGCCAGCTCATCTAGCGGGAGGGCCACAAATGAGCAGTTCTTC.

On this clone: Within the sample, other DNA sequences also encode this same CDR3. This chain links TRBV5-1 with TRBJ2-1; no firm D call. Germline CDR1 reads SGHRS; CDR2 reads YFSETQ. This CDR3 spans 14 amino acids. Trimming stripped 2 bases from V and 0 bases from J, with 6 bases between. Here the CDR3 DNA reads TGCGCCAGCAGCTTAGCCAGCTCCTACAATGAGCAGTTCTTC. This sequence encodes CASSLASSYNEQFF.

The V call is TRBV3-1 (or the pseudogene TRBV3-2), the J call TRBJ2-7; D may be TRBD1 or TRBD2 (5 bases each). Germline V gene sequence: CDR1 LGHDT, CDR2 YNNKEL (reference sequence). With 4 bases removed from V and 5 bases from J, the gap between germline ends came to 15 bases. This CDR3 contains 14 residues. CDR3 sequence reads: CASSLVQGDDEQYF. The CDR3 DNA sequence: TGTGCCAGCAGCCTTGTTCAGGGAGATGACGAGCAGTACTTC.

The chain couples TRBV1 to TRBJ1-1; the D call in the table, TRBD1, was not verified against the DNA. TRBV1 is a known pseudogene. The CDR3 is 14 amino acids. The CDR3 is CTSSHGQKNTEAFF. Here the CDR3 DNA reads TGCACCAGCAGCCACGGACAGAAAAACACTGAAGCTTTCTTT.

The rearrangement links TRBV7-6 to TRBJ1-5; D is possibly TRBD1 (6 bases). Germline V CDR1 and CDR2: SGHVS, FNYEAQ. Trimming took 6 bases from V and 2 from J, leaving 20 bases between them. The CDR3 totals 17 residues. The CDR3 sequence: CASSRHSRGQGNQPQHF. DNA of the CDR3: TGTGCCAGCAGTCGTCACAGCCGGGGGCAAGGCAATCAGCCCCAGCATTTT. Full variable domain (missing parts from reference TRBV7-6 and TRBJ1-5): GAGVSQSPRYKVTKRGQDVALRCDPISGHVSLYWYRQALGQGPEFLTYFNYEAQQDKSGLPNDRFSAERPEGSISTLTIQRTEQRDSAMYRCASSRHSRGQGNQPQHFGDGTRLSIL.

V is TRBV10-3 and J is TRBJ1-2, with TRBD1 matching 10 bases. Germline-derived CDR1 and CDR2 are ENHRY and SYGVKD. This CDR3 comprises 14 residues. Losses at the gene ends were 9 bases for V and 4 bases for J; bases not matched to a gene: 8. CDR3 nucleotides: TGTGCCATAGGGACAGGGGATAGTTTCTATGGCTACACCTTC. Protein: CAIGTGDSFYGYTF.

The chain combines TRBV5-6 with TRBJ2-2; tentative D call: TRBD1 (6 bases). This CDR3 is 13 amino acids long. Germline-derived CDR1 and CDR2 are SGHDT and YYEEEE. Trimming shortened V by 6 bases and J by 7 bases, and 13 bases separated the two germline ends. The CDR3 DNA reads as TGTGCCAGCACCGAACAGGGAATCGGGGAGCTGTTTTTT. Protein: CASTEQGIGELFF.